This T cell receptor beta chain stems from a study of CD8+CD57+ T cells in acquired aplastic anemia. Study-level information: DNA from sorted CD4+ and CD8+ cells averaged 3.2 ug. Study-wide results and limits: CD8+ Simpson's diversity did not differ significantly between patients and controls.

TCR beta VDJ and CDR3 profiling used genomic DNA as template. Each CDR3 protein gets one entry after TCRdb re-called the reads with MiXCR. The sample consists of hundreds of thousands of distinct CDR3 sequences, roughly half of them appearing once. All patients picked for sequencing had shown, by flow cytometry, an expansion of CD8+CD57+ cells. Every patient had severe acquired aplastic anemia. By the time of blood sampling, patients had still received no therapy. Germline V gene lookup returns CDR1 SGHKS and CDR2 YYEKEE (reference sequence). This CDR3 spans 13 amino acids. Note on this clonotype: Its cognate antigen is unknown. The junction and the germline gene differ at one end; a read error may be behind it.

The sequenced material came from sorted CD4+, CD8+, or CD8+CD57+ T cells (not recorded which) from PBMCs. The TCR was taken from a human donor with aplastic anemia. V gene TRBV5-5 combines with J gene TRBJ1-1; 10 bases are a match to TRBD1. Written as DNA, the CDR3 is TGCGCCAACAGCCGGGGGACAGGGGCTGAAGCTTTCTTT. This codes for CANSRGTGAEAFF.